This T cell receptor beta chain was documented in a study of T-cell reconstitution after alpha-beta-depleted transplantation in children. Unique molecular identifiers featured in how the TCRbeta library was prepared. A single record per CDR3 protein comes from TCRdb applying MiXCR to the PCR reads. The sample has approximately 980,000 distinct CDR3 sequences, roughly 29% seen once; the top ten hold 28%. This clonotype appeared once. Its antigen remains unidentified. Study results and limitations: Several hundred rapidly expanded clones from non-depleted graft cells reportedly supplied alpha-beta T cells about two months post-transplant. For some patients, TCRbeta diversity was high at day 60 because of recipient T cells and thymic progenitors that survived. T-cell numbers and diversity, one year after transplant, stemmed largely from T cells that were newly produced.

CDR3 size: 13 residues. This specimen consisted of PBMCs, mostly from graft donor cells, obtained 360 days after TCRalphabeta/CD19-depleted stem cell transplant. The sequence came from a boy less than two years old who had a stem cell transplant for SCID, so the T cells may come from the graft donor. The chain has TRBV21-1 and TRBJ2-7; TRBD1, the D gene given by the table, was not confirmed from the DNA. TRBV21-1 is assigned pseudogene status. The DNA for the CDR3 is TGTGCCAGCAGTAAAACGAAGGGGCATGAGCAGTACTTC. This codes for CASSKTKGHEQYF.